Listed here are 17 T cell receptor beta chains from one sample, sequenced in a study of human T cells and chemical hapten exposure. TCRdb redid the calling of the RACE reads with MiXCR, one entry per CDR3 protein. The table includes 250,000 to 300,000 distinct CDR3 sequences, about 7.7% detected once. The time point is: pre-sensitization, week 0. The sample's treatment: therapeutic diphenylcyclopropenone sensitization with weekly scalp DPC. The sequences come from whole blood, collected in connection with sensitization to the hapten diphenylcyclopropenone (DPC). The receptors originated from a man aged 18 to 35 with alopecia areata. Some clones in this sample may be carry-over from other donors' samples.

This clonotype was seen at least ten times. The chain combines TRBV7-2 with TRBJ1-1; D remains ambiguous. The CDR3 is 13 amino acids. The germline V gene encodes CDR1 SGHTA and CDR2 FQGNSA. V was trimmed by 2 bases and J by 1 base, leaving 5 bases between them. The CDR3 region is CASSLRTNTEAFF. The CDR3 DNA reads TGTGCCAGCAGCTTAAGGACGAACACTGAAGCTTTCTTT.

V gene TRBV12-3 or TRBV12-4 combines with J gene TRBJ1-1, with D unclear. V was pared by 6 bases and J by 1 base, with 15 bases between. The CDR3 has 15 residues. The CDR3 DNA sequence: TGTGCCAGCAGACCACGGAGGCAGACGAACACTGAAGCTTTCTTT. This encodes CASRPRRQTNTEAFF.

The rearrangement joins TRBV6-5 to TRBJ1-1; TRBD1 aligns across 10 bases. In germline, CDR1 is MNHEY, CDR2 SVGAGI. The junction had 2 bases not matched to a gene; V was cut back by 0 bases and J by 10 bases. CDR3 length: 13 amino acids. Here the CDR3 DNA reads TGTGCCAGCAGTTACTCGACAGGGGGCATAGCTTTCTTT. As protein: CASSYSTGGIAFF.

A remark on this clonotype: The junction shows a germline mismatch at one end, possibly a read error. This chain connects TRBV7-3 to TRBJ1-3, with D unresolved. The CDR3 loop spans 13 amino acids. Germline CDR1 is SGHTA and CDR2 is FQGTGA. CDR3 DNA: TGTGCCAGCAGCTTAACGCACGGGTCGGAGCACAATTTT. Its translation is CASSLTHGSEHNF.

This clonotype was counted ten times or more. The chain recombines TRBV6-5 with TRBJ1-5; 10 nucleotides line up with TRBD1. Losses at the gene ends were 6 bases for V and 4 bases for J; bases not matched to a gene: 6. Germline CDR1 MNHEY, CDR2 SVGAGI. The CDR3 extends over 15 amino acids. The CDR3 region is CASSPTGGLNQPQHF. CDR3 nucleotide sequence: TGTGCCAGCAGCCCGACAGGGGGCTTAAATCAGCCCCAGCATTTT.

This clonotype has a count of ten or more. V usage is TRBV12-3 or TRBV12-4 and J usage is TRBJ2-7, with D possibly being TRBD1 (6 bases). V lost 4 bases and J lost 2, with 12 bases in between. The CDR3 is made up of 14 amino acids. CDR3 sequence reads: CASSSRTATYEQYF. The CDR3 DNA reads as TGTGCCAGCAGTTCAAGGACAGCCACCTACGAGCAGTACTTC.

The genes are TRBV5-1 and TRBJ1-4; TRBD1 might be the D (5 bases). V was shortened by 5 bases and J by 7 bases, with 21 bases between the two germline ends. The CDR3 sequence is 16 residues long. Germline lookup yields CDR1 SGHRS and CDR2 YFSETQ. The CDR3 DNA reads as TGCGCCAGCAGACATGCCCGGACCGACAGCGCTGAAAAACTGTTTTTT. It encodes CASRHARTDSAEKLFF.

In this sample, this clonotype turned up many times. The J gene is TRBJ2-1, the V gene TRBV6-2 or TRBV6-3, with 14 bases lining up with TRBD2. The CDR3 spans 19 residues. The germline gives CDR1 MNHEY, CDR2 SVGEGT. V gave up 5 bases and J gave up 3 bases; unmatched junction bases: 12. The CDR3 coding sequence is TGTGCCAGCAGTCTCGGGTTAAGGACTAGCGGGGGGAACTACAATGAGCAGTTCTTC. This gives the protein CASSLGLRTSGGNYNEQFF.

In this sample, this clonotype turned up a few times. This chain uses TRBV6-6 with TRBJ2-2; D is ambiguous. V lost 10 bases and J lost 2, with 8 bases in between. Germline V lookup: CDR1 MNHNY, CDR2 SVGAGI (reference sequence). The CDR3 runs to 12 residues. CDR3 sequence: CATRQNTGELFF. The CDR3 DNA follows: TGTGCCACCCGGCAAAACACCGGGGAGCTGTTTTTT.

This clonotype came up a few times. CDR3 nucleotide sequence: TGTGCCAGCAGCGTAGGAGGGATGAGCCACGAGCAGTACTTC. The encoded protein is CASSVGGMSHEQYF. This chain uses TRBV9 with TRBJ2-7; D is perhaps TRBD2 (5 bases). Deletions cut 0 bases from V and 5 bases from J, with 12 bases between. In germline, CDR1 is SGDLS, CDR2 YYNGEE. The CDR3 extends over 14 amino acids.

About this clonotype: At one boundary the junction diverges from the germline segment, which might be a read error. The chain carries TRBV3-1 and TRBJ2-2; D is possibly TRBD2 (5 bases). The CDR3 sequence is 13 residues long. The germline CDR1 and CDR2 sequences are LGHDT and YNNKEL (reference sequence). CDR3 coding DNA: TGTGCCAGCAGCCAGATGCGTTCCGGGGAGCAGTTTTTT. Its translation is CASSQMRSGEQFF.

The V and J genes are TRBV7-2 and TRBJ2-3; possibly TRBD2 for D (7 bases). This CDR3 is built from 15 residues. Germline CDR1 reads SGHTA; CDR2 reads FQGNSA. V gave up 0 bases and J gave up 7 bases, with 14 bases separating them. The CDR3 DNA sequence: TGTGCCAGCAGCTTAGCGGGGGGGCCGCAGTATACGCAGTATTTT. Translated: CASSLAGGPQYTQYF. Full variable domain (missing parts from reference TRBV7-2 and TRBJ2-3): GAGVSQSPSNKVTEKGKDVELRCDPISGHTALYWYRQSLGQGLEFLIYFQGNSAPDKSGLPSDRFSAERTGGSVSTLTIQRTQQEDSAVYLCASSLAGGPQYTQYFGPGTRLTVL.

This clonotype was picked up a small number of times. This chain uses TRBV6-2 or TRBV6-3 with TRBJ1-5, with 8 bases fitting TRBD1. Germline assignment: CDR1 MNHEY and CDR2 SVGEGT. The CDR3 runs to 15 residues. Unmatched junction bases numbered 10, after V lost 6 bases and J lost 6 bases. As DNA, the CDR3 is TGTGCCAGCAGAACCCAGGGGGCTCCGGGTCAGCCCCAGCATTTT. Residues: CASRTQGAPGQPQHF.

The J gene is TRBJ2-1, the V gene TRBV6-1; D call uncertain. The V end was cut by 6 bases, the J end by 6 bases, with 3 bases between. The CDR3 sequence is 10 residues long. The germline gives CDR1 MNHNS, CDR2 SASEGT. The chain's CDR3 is CASSVNEQFF. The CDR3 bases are TGTGCCAGCAGCGTCAATGAGCAGTTCTTC.

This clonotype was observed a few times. The CDR3 DNA follows: TGTGCCAGCAGCCGGGACAGGGACCACGAGCAGTACTTC. Translation: CASSRDRDHEQYF. The chain uses TRBV11-2 and TRBJ2-7, with 9 bases lining up with TRBD1. Germline V CDR1 and CDR2: SGHAT, FQNNGV. The CDR3 runs 13 residues. V lost 5 bases, J lost 5 bases, and 4 bases stayed unmatched.

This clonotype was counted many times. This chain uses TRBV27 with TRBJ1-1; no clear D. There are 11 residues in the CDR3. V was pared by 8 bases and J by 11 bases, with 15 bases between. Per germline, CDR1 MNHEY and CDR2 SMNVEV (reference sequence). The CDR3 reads CASGSSDRAFF. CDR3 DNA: TGTGCCAGCGGCAGTAGTGATCGGGCTTTCTTT.

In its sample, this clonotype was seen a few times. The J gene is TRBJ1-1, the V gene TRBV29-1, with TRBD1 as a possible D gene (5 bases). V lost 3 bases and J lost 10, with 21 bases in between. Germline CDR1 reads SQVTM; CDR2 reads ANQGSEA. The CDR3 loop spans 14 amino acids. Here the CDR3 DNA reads TGCAGCGTTGAGTTCGGGGGACCGCAACTAGCAGCTTTCTTT. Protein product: CSVEFGGPQLAAFF.